The next 30 T cell receptor beta chains were all read from a single sample in a study of cytomegalovirus exposure and HLA in healthy donors. The PCR had 60 Vbeta and 13 Jbeta primers. The protocol was immunoSEQ multiplex PCR, while the TCRdb copy is restricted to in-frame clones and leaves out a portion. Among 100,000 to 150,000 clones listed, more than 65% were seen once. Sequencing was carried out using PBMCs. These receptors all come from a woman aged 35 to 49 in good health and CMV-seropositive.

This clone was detected a few times. The chain is built from TRBV9 and TRBJ1-3; D remains ambiguous. Germline V gives CDR1 SGDLS, CDR2 YYNGEE. CDR3 length: 17 amino acids. V gave up 0 bases and J gave up 4 bases, with 17 bases separating them. This CDR3 is CASSVGPTRAVGNTIYF. In DNA form, the CDR3 reads TGTGCCAGCAGCGTAGGCCCCACGAGGGCTGTAGGAAACACCATATATTTT.

Comment on this clone: At one boundary the junction diverges from the germline segment, which might be a read error. The chain has TRBV11-2 and TRBJ2-7; possible D gene TRBD1, 5 bases. Germline CDR1 reads SGHAT; CDR2 reads FQNNGV. This CDR3 is built from 12 residues. The CDR3 here is CASSLDPLPRAF. The CDR3 bases are TGTGCCAGCAGCTTAGATCCCCTCCCCAGGGCATTC. The full variable domain, with the rest looked up from reference TRBV11-2 and TRBJ2-7, is EAGVAQSPRYKIIEKRQSVAFWCNPISGHATLYWYQQILGQGPKLLIQFQNNGVVDDSQLPKDRFSAERLKGVDSTLKIQPAKLEDSAVYLCASSLDPLPRAFGPGTRLTVT.

The rearrangement uses TRBV2 and TRBJ2-2; D call uncertain. There are 14 residues in the CDR3. CDR1 and CDR2 from the germline V gene are SNHLY and FYNNEI. Deletions cut 3 bases from V and 2 bases from J, with 7 bases between. This CDR3 is CASSEQANTGELFF. The CDR3 nucleotides are TGTGCCAGCAGTGAGCAGGCTAACACCGGGGAGCTGTTTTTT.

DNA for the CDR3: TGTGCCACCGGCAGTTCGGGAATTGGGAATGAGCAGTTCTTC. Translated, it gives CATGSSGIGNEQFF. The V call is TRBV6-6, the J call TRBJ2-1, with D maybe TRBD2 (5 bases). V lost 10 bases, J lost 7 bases, and 20 bases lay in between. The germline V gene encodes CDR1 MNHNY and CDR2 SVGAGI (reference sequence). The CDR3 contains 14 residues.

The CDR3: CASSLDYTDTQYF. The CDR3 bases are TGTGCCAGCAGCTTGGACTACACAGATACGCAGTATTTT. The chain links TRBV7-3 to TRBJ2-3; D is perhaps TRBD2 (6 bases). V gave up 3 bases and J gave up 2 bases, with 6 bases separating them. Germline loops: CDR1 SGHTA, CDR2 FQGTGA. CDR3 length: 13 residues. The full variable domain, its missing parts supplied by reference TRBV7-3 and TRBJ2-3, is GAGVSQTPSNKVTEKGKYVELRCDPISGHTALYWYRQSLGQGPEFLIYFQGTGAADDSGLPNDRFFAVRPEGSVSTLKIQRTERGDSAVYLCASSLDYTDTQYFGPGTRLTVL.

This chain joins TRBV6-5 and TRBJ2-7; the D gene is possibly TRBD2 (6 bases). This CDR3 is 15 amino acids long. Germline CDR1 reads MNHEY; CDR2 reads SVGAGI. V lost 4 bases and J 2 bases, leaving 15 bases between the germline ends. The CDR3 sequence: CASSSGVARTYEQYF. CDR3 nucleotide sequence: TGTGCCAGCAGTTCGGGGGTAGCGCGCACCTACGAGCAGTACTTC.

The rearrangement uses TRBV10-3 and TRBJ1-3; the match to TRBD1 covers 9 bases. CDR3 length equals 15 residues. Trimming cost V 6 bases and J 6 bases; bases outside gene matches: 9. Germline V CDR1 and CDR2: ENHRY, SYGVKD. The CDR3 spells CAIRLGQGLENTIYF. The CDR3, as DNA: TGTGCCATCAGGCTTGGACAGGGGCTAGAAAACACCATATATTTT.

The rearrangement joins TRBV7-2 to TRBJ1-1; weak D call: TRBD1 (5 bases). The CDR3 is 14 residues long. V was shortened by 2 bases and J by 2 bases, with 9 bases between the two germline ends. Germline V CDR1 and CDR2: SGHTA, FQGNSA. The CDR3 spells CASSLQGFNTEAFF. In nucleotides, the CDR3 is TGTGCCAGCAGCTTACAGGGATTTAACACTGAAGCTTTCTTT.

The chain joins TRBV19 to TRBJ1-5; possible D gene TRBD1, 6 bases. This CDR3 is built from 15 residues. CDR1 is LNHDA, CDR2 SQIVND, per germline (reference sequence). V was pared by 4 bases and J by 2 bases, with 12 bases between. DNA for the CDR3: TGTGCCAGTAGTACGACAGGTCGGCGCAATCAGCCCCAGCATTTT. This translates into CASSTTGRRNQPQHF. The complete variable domain, with remaining parts taken from reference TRBV19 and TRBJ1-5, reads DGGITQSPKYLFRKEGQNVTLSCEQNLNHDAMYWYRQDPGQGLRLIYYSQIVNDFQKGDIAEGYSVSREKKESFPLTVTSAQKNPTAFYLCASSTTGRRNQPQHFGDGTRLSIL.

This chain connects TRBV21-1 to TRBJ2-3; the table's D call, TRBD2, was not checked against the DNA. TRBV21-1 is assigned pseudogene status. The CDR3 is 16 residues long. The CDR3 region has the DNA TGTGCCAGCAGCCTACTAGCGGGAGGGCCCACAGATACGCAGTATTTT. This encodes CASSLLAGGPTDTQYF.

The chain has TRBV2 and TRBJ2-7; 8 nucleotides line up with TRBD1. The CDR3 is 13 residues long. Germline trimming cut 9 bases from V and 6 bases from J; bases unmatched to any gene: 10. Per germline, CDR1 SNHLY and CDR2 FYNNEI. CDR3 region: CASERRQGLEQYF. The CDR3, as DNA: TGTGCCAGTGAGCGGAGACAGGGGCTCGAGCAGTACTTC.

Only a few counts were recorded for this clone. This chain uses TRBV4-1 with TRBJ2-2, with 10 bases identical to TRBD2. V lost 1 base, J lost 6 bases, and 11 bases stayed unmatched. This CDR3 comprises 18 residues. Germline V lookup: CDR1 MGHRA, CDR2 YSYEKL. This CDR3 is CASSQGSVSGRAPGELFF. CDR3 coding DNA: TGCGCCAGCAGCCAAGGGTCGGTGAGCGGGAGGGCCCCCGGGGAGCTGTTTTTT.

The chain joins TRBV18 to TRBJ2-7; D call uncertain. The germline CDR1 and CDR2 sequences are KGHSH and LQKENI. V lost 2 bases to trimming and J lost 5 bases, with 10 bases between them. The CDR3 consists of 13 residues. The CDR3 bases are TGTGCCAGCTCACCAGGGCAGGCCAACGAGCAGTACTTC. This sequence encodes CASSPGQANEQYF.

This clone was observed once. This chain connects TRBV4-1 to TRBJ1-2, with 9 bases lining up with TRBD1. After removal of 0 bases from V and 4 bases from J, the junction contained 6 bases not matched to a gene. This CDR3 is built from 16 residues. Germline V lookup: CDR1 MGHRA, CDR2 YSYEKL. CDR3 DNA sequence: TGCGCCAGCAGCCAAGAGGACAGGGGCCGCCCCTATGGCTACACCTTC. This codes for CASSQEDRGRPYGYTF.

The V gene is TRBV9, the J gene TRBJ2-2, with a possible D match to TRBD1 (5 bases). The V end was cut by 6 bases, the J end by 5 bases, with 17 bases between. The germline gives CDR1 SGDLS, CDR2 YYNGEE. The CDR3 runs 15 residues. The CDR3 region is CASTPAGKFTGELFF. In nucleotides, the CDR3 is TGTGCCAGCACCCCGGCAGGGAAGTTTACCGGGGAGCTGTTTTTT. Filled out from reference TRBV9 and TRBJ2-2, the complete variable domain reads DSGVTQTPKHLITATGQRVTLRCSPRSGDLSVYWYQQSLDQGLQFLIQYYNGEERAKGNILERFSAQQFPDLHSELNLSSLELGDSALYFCASTPAGKFTGELFFGEGSRLTVL.

In this sample, this clone turned up a few times. This rearrangement joins TRBV4-1 to TRBJ2-4; TRBD1 might be the D (5 bases). From germline, CDR1 is MGHRA and CDR2 YSYEKL. Trimming removed 0 bases at V and 5 bases at J, with 11 bases between. This CDR3 spans 15 amino acids. DNA of the CDR3: TGCGCCAGCAGCCAAGATTGGCAGGGCGAAAACATTCAGTACTTC. This codes for CASSQDWQGENIQYF.

V usage is TRBV7-6 and J usage is TRBJ2-1; 11 nucleotides match TRBD2. The CDR3 runs to 13 residues. Looked up from germline, CDR1 is SGHVS and CDR2 is FNYEAQ. V lost 8 bases and J lost 4; bases outside the gene matches: 1. The CDR3 nucleotides read TGTGCCAGCGGGACTAGCGGATACAATGAGCAGTTCTTC. Residues: CASGTSGYNEQFF.

In nucleotides, the CDR3 is TGTGCCAGCAGTGTGACTGTCTACGAGCAGTACTTC. This sequence encodes CASSVTVYEQYF. The chain uses TRBV2 and TRBJ2-7; no clear D. There are 12 residues in the CDR3. Trimming took off 4 bases at V and 3 bases at J, with 7 bases between the two ends. Germline V CDR1 and CDR2: SNHLY, FYNNEI.

This chain joins TRBV11-2 and TRBJ2-5; maybe TRBD2 (6 bases). This CDR3 comprises 16 residues. Trimming left V 1 base short and J 1 base short, with 13 bases between. Per the germline V gene, CDR1 is SGHAT and CDR2 is FQNNGV. CDR3 protein: CASSLGHGRGQETQYF. In nucleotides, the CDR3 is TGTGCCAGCAGCTTAGGGCATGGGCGGGGCCAAGAGACCCAGTACTTC.

This chain connects TRBV2 to TRBJ1-4; TRBD1 matches at 7 bases. Germline CDR1 is SNHLY and CDR2 is FYNNEI. This CDR3 contains 14 residues. Trimming at V came to 6 bases and at J to 8 bases, leaving 9 bases not matched to a gene. Written as DNA, the CDR3 is TGTGCCAGCAGCGCCGACAGGGTGAGGGAAAAACTGTTTTTT. Its translation is CASSADRVREKLFF.

The CDR3 is CASSSSRQGDTEAFF. For the CDR3, the DNA is TGTGCCAGCAGCTCCTCCCGACAGGGGGACACTGAAGCTTTCTTT. The J gene is TRBJ1-1, the V gene TRBV7-2; TRBD1 agrees at 9 bases. Germline V lookup: CDR1 SGHTA, CDR2 FQGNSA. This CDR3 is 15 amino acids long. V shed 4 bases, J shed 3 bases, and the junction held 6 bases outside the gene matches.

This chain joins TRBV29-1 and TRBJ2-7, with 7 bases identical to TRBD2. There are 12 residues in the CDR3. Germline values: CDR1 SQVTM, CDR2 ANQGSEA. V gave up 5 bases and J gave up 5 bases; unmatched junction bases: 6. The CDR3 nucleotides are TGCAGCGTTCAAGCGGGACTGAACGAGCAGTACTTC. This sequence encodes CSVQAGLNEQYF.

V is TRBV18 and J is TRBJ2-5; 7 nucleotides match TRBD2. The J call may be incorrect, as the DNA end agrees better with TRBJ2-7. In germline, CDR1 is KGHSH, CDR2 LQKENI. This CDR3 is built from 14 residues. This CDR3 is CASGMGGRPYEQYF. The CDR3 bases are TGTGCCAGCGGGATGGGGGGGAGACCCTACGAGCAGTACTTC.

The chain uses TRBV6-1 and TRBJ1-2; 7 bases align to TRBD1. The CDR3 contains 14 residues. Per the germline V gene, CDR1 is MNHNS and CDR2 is SASEGT. V was pared by 5 bases and J by 6 bases, with 9 bases of the junction left unmatched. The CDR3 DNA reads as TGTGCCAGCAGTCCTTCGCTCCAGGGGGATGGCTACACCTTC. The encoded protein is CASSPSLQGDGYTF.

V gene TRBV7-3 combines with J gene TRBJ2-7; 9 nucleotides align to TRBD2. The CDR3 totals 13 residues. V shed 6 bases, J shed 4 bases, and the junction held 4 bases outside the gene matches. CDR1 is SGHTA, CDR2 FQGTGA, per germline. This CDR3 reads CASSPAGGYEQYF. The CDR3 nucleotides are TGTGCCAGCAGTCCGGCGGGAGGGTACGAGCAGTACTTC. The full variable domain, its missing parts supplied by reference TRBV7-3 and TRBJ2-7, is GAGVSQTPSNKVTEKGKYVELRCDPISGHTALYWYRQSLGQGPEFLIYFQGTGAADDSGLPNDRFFAVRPEGSVSTLKIQRTERGDSAVYLCASSPAGGYEQYFGPGTRLTVT.

The chain uses TRBV28 and TRBJ1-5, with D perhaps TRBD1 (6 bases). This CDR3 region has 16 residues. V gave up 7 bases and J gave up 0 bases, with 16 bases separating them. Germline V gene data show CDR1 as MDHEN and CDR2 as SYDVKM. CDR3 nucleotide sequence: TGTGCCAGCAAGCCCAGGGGATCCGGTAGCAATCAGCCCCAGCATTTT. It codes for CASKPRGSGSNQPQHF. Based on the CDR3 plus reference TRBV28 and TRBJ1-5, the full variable domain is DVKVTQSSRYLVKRTGEKVFLECVQDMDHENMFWYRQDPGLGLRLIYFSYDVKMKEKGDIPEGYSVSREKKERFSLILESASTNQTSMYLCASKPRGSGSNQPQHFGDGTRLSIL.

This clone was counted only a few times. The genes are TRBV4-1 and TRBJ2-6, with 8 bases fitting TRBD1. Germline lookup yields CDR1 MGHRA and CDR2 YSYEKL. V was pared by 4 bases and J by 0 bases, with 17 bases of the junction left unmatched. CDR3 length: 21 residues. Here the CDR3 reads CASSLYPSPGTGTSGANVLTF. CDR3 DNA sequence: TGCGCCAGCAGCCTATACCCTAGTCCCGGGACAGGCACCTCTGGGGCCAACGTCCTGACTTTC.

This rearrangement joins TRBV28 to TRBJ1-4, with TRBD1 matching 9 bases. This CDR3 region has 12 residues. After removal of 8 bases from V and 6 bases from J, the junction contained 1 base not matched to a gene. CDR1 is MDHEN and CDR2 is SYDVKM in the germline V gene. The DNA of the CDR3 is TGTGCCAGCGGGACAGGGTATGAAAAACTGTTTTTT. This codes for CASGTGYEKLFF. The full variable domain, with the rest looked up from reference TRBV28 and TRBJ1-4, is DVKVTQSSRYLVKRTGEKVFLECVQDMDHENMFWYRQDPGLGLRLIYFSYDVKMKEKGDIPEGYSVSREKKERFSLILESASTNQTSMYLCASGTGYEKLFFGSGTQLSVL.

The chain combines TRBV19 with TRBJ2-1, with 7 positions matching TRBD2. CDR3 length equals 16 residues. The V segment lost 6 bases and the J segment 0 bases; nucleotides outside the gene matches: 8. Per germline, CDR1 LNHDA and CDR2 SQIVND (reference sequence). The CDR3 is CASSLGGVSSYNEQFF. Here the CDR3 DNA reads TGTGCCAGTAGCCTGGGGGGGGTGAGCTCCTACAATGAGCAGTTCTTC. Using reference TRBV19 and TRBJ2-1 for the parts outside the CDR3, the full variable domain is DGGITQSPKYLFRKEGQNVTLSCEQNLNHDAMYWYRQDPGQGLRLIYYSQIVNDFQKGDIAEGYSVSREKKESFPLTVTSAQKNPTAFYLCASSLGGVSSYNEQFFGPGTRLTVL.

This clone was picked up one time. The chain couples TRBV10-1 to TRBJ1-1; perhaps TRBD1 as D (5 bases). CDR1 is WNHNN and CDR2 is SYGVQD in the germline V gene (reference sequence). V lost 5 bases to trimming and J lost 12 bases, with 13 bases between them. The length of the CDR3 is 11 residues. Here the CDR3 reads CASSIAGHTFF. In DNA form, the CDR3 reads TGCGCCAGCAGTATCGCCGGACACACTTTCTTT.